These 32 T cell receptor beta chains share one sample of origin, sequenced in a study of blood T cell repertoires in COVID-19. TCRdb's table, derived via immunoSEQ multiplex PCR, lists solely in-frame clones and lacks some. Of 75,000 to 95,000 clones listed, roughly 90% are singletons. The sample was peripheral blood. All receptors derive from a woman older than 75 with acute or convalescent COVID-19.

The genes are TRBV5-1 and TRBJ1-1; D may be TRBD1 (6 bases). Trimming left V 4 bases short and J 0 bases short, with 16 bases between. The CDR3 runs 16 residues. Germline values: CDR1 SGHRS, CDR2 YFSETQ. In DNA form, the CDR3 reads TGCGCCAGCAGCGGGGCAGGGGTTCCCATGAACACTGAAGCTTTCTTT. Protein: CASSGAGVPMNTEAFF.

The chain employs TRBV3-1 (or the pseudogene TRBV3-2) and TRBJ2-5; D perhaps matches TRBD1 (5 bases). The CDR3 consists of 13 residues. V lost 6 bases to trimming and J lost 4 bases, with 12 bases between them. Germline CDR1 reads LGHDT; CDR2 reads YNNKEL (reference sequence). The CDR3 is CASRRPGSETQYF. The CDR3 coding sequence is TGTGCCAGCAGGCGCCCAGGGTCAGAGACCCAGTACTTC.

The CDR3: CASSIIGIAGDTYNEQFF. The CDR3, as DNA: TGTGCCAGTAGTATTATTGGGATAGCGGGGGATACCTACAATGAGCAGTTCTTC. J is TRBJ2-1 and V is TRBV19, with 9 bases aligning to TRBD2. The germline CDR1 and CDR2 sequences are LNHDA and SQIVND (reference sequence). This CDR3 is built from 18 residues. The V segment lost 3 bases and the J segment 2 bases; nucleotides outside the gene matches: 11.

V gene TRBV27 combines with J gene TRBJ2-7, with TRBD2 matching 10 bases. The ends lost 7 bases at V and 2 bases at J; junction bases unmatched: 5. CDR3 length equals 14 residues. Germline V gives CDR1 MNHEY, CDR2 SMNVEV (reference sequence). CDR3 DNA sequence: TGTGCCAGCACCTCTAGCGGGGGACCCTACGAGCAGTACTTC. Encoded protein: CASTSSGGPYEQYF.

The genes are TRBV6-1 and TRBJ1-5; D possibly corresponds to TRBD1 (6 bases). The length of the CDR3 is 15 residues. Trimming removed 2 bases from V and 3 bases from J, with 11 bases in between. Germline lookup yields CDR1 MNHNS and CDR2 SASEGT. The CDR3 sequence is CASSESQGPNQPQHF. DNA for the CDR3: TGTGCCAGCAGTGAATCCCAGGGGCCCAATCAGCCCCAGCATTTT.

The count of this clone is one. The CDR3 spells CASSLATGPTNEKLFF. DNA of the CDR3: TGTGCCAGCAGCTTAGCGACAGGCCCAACTAATGAAAAACTGTTTTTT. The chain has TRBV7-9 and TRBJ1-4; a possible D gene is TRBD1 (6 bases). CDR1 and CDR2 (germline): SEHNR, FQNEAQ (reference sequence). V shed 0 bases and J shed 0 bases, with 8 bases lying between them. CDR3 length equals 16 residues.

This clone was counted between two and nine times. This chain connects TRBV30 to TRBJ1-1, with D maybe TRBD1 (5 bases). Germline CDR1 reads GTSNPN; CDR2 reads SVGIG (reference sequence). V dropped 0 bases and J dropped 5 bases, with 13 bases sitting between them. The CDR3 is 14 amino acids. As DNA, the CDR3 is TGTGCCTGGAGTGTAATCCAGGGCAGAACTGAAGCTTTCTTT. Translating gives CAWSVIQGRTEAFF.

V and J are TRBV5-1 and TRBJ2-7, with TRBD1 matching over 9 bases. The CDR3 covers 17 residues. The germline V gene encodes CDR1 SGHRS and CDR2 YFSETQ. V gave up 0 bases and J gave up 3 bases; unmatched junction bases: 10. Here the CDR3 DNA reads TGCGCCAGCAGCTTGGCCAGTGGAGGGACAGGGATCTACGAGCAGTACTTC. It codes for CASSLASGGTGIYEQYF.

CDR3 residues: CASSAQANPYNSPLHF. CDR3 DNA sequence: TGTGCCAGCAGTGCACAGGCGAACCCCTATAATTCACCCCTCCACTTT. The chain employs TRBV6-1 and TRBJ1-6; D is perhaps TRBD1 (5 bases). CDR1 is MNHNS, CDR2 SASEGT, per germline. The CDR3 extends over 16 amino acids. V dropped 4 bases and J dropped 2 bases, with 12 bases sitting between them.

The chain combines TRBV5-1 with TRBJ2-1, with D maybe TRBD1 (6 bases). The V and J ends lost 6 bases and 6 bases respectively, with 13 bases between them. The CDR3 consists of 13 residues. Looked up from germline, CDR1 is SGHRS and CDR2 is YFSETQ. CDR3 bases: TGCGCCAGCACCCGGGACACCCTCAATGAGCAGTTCTTC. Its protein product is CASTRDTLNEQFF.

The chain has TRBV6-5 and TRBJ2-3; 13 nucleotides align to TRBD2. Germline CDR1 MNHEY, CDR2 SVGAGI. The CDR3 is 15 amino acids. The ends lost 6 bases at V and 6 bases at J; junction bases unmatched: 6. This chain's CDR3 is CASRTGLAGVDTQYF. CDR3 nucleotide sequence: TGTGCCAGCAGAACCGGACTAGCGGGAGTGGATACGCAGTATTTT.

The chain joins TRBV7-3 to TRBJ2-3; TRBD2 agrees at 9 bases. CDR1 and CDR2 from the germline V gene are SGHTA and FQGTGA. Trimming at V came to 5 bases and at J to 4 bases, leaving 4 bases not matched to a gene. This CDR3 is 14 amino acids long. CDR3 protein: CASSPGLAADTQYF. The CDR3 region has the DNA TGTGCCAGCAGCCCGGGACTAGCAGCAGATACGCAGTATTTT. Together with reference TRBV7-3 and TRBJ2-3, the CDR3 gives the full variable domain: GAGVSQTPSNKVTEKGKYVELRCDPISGHTALYWYRQSLGQGPEFLIYFQGTGAADDSGLPNDRFFAVRPEGSVSTLKIQRTERGDSAVYLCASSPGLAADTQYFGPGTRLTVL.

This clone was observed once. The germline gene is not matched at one end of the junction; a read error may be the cause. This chain joins TRBV4-2 and TRBJ2-7, with TRBD1 as a possible D gene (6 bases). CDR1 and CDR2 from the germline V gene are LGHNA and YNFKEQ. The CDR3 consists of 14 residues. The CDR3 sequence is CASSPPGVSHEQYF. In DNA, the CDR3 is TGTGCCAGCAGCCCCCCAGGGGTCTCCCACGAGCAGTACTTC.

The gene calls are TRBV3-1 (or the pseudogene TRBV3-2) and TRBJ2-1; 7 bases agree with TRBD2. The junction had 1 base not matched to a gene; V was cut back by 0 bases and J by 2 bases. The germline V gene has CDR1 LGHDT and CDR2 YNNKEL (reference sequence). The CDR3 runs 15 residues. The DNA of the CDR3 is TGTGCCAGCAGCCAAGATGGGACTACCTACAATGAGCAGTTCTTC. It encodes CASSQDGTTYNEQFF.

The genes are TRBV6-5 and TRBJ1-5, with 9 positions matching TRBD1. CDR3 length: 13 amino acids. CDR1 MNHEY and CDR2 SVGAGI come from the germline V gene. V shed 8 bases, J shed 6 bases, and the junction held 5 bases outside the gene matches. CDR3 in amino acids: CASRDREGQPQHF. Written as DNA, the CDR3 is TGTGCCAGCCGGGACAGGGAGGGTCAGCCCCAGCATTTT.

This chain joins TRBV25-1 and TRBJ2-7; 11 bases line up with TRBD2. CDR1 and CDR2 from the germline V gene are MGHDK and SYGVNS. With V trimmed by 4 bases and J by 5 bases, 1 base remained unmatched. The CDR3 has 13 residues. The CDR3 region has the DNA TGTGCCAGCAGTGTTAGCGGGAGGGACGAGCAGTACTTC. Its translation is CASSVSGRDEQYF.

The chain employs TRBV6-2 or TRBV6-3 and TRBJ1-1; weak D call: TRBD1 (5 bases). Looked up from germline, CDR1 is MNHEY and CDR2 is SVGEGT. Trimming took off 5 bases at V and 10 bases at J, with 17 bases between the two ends. This CDR3 has 13 amino acids. The CDR3 loop reads CASSAGTPFLAFF. CDR3 bases: TGTGCCAGCAGTGCCGGGACTCCATTTTTAGCTTTCTTT.

The rearrangement joins TRBV6-5 to TRBJ1-2; no reliable D call. Germline V gene data show CDR1 as MNHEY and CDR2 as SVGAGI. The V and J ends lost 0 bases and 2 bases respectively, with 7 bases between them. CDR3 length equals 14 residues. CDR3 in amino acids: CASSYSAGNYGYTF. The CDR3 nucleotides read TGTGCCAGCAGTTACTCTGCGGGGAACTATGGCTACACCTTC.

The gene calls are TRBV3-1 (or the pseudogene TRBV3-2) and TRBJ2-3, with 7 bases lining up with TRBD2. This CDR3 is built from 17 residues. Germline lookup yields CDR1 LGHDT and CDR2 YNNKEL (reference sequence). Trimming took 0 bases from V and 3 from J; bases not matched to a gene: 9. This CDR3 reads CASSQDKAGVETDTQYF. CDR3 coding DNA: TGTGCCAGCAGCCAAGATAAGGCGGGAGTGGAGACAGATACGCAGTATTTT.

The chain is built from TRBV9 and TRBJ2-3; D gene unclear. The CDR3 consists of 14 residues. Trimming cost V 0 bases and J 2 bases, with 7 bases left between them. Germline-derived CDR1 and CDR2 are SGDLS and YYNGEE. CDR3 protein: CASSVELNTDTQYF. CDR3 coding DNA: TGTGCCAGCAGCGTAGAATTAAACACAGATACGCAGTATTTT. The full variable domain, its missing parts supplied by reference TRBV9 and TRBJ2-3, is DSGVTQTPKHLITATGQRVTLRCSPRSGDLSVYWYQQSLDQGLQFLIQYYNGEERAKGNILERFSAQQFPDLHSELNLSSLELGDSALYFCASSVELNTDTQYFGPGTRLTVL.

Notes on this clone: In the same sample, other DNA sequences code for this CDR3. The V call is TRBV28, the J call TRBJ1-4; 7 bases are shared with TRBD1. The ends lost 2 bases at V and 7 bases at J; junction bases unmatched: 4. Germline CDR1 reads MDHEN; CDR2 reads SYDVKM. CDR3 length: 14 amino acids. The CDR3 region is CASSLDRVVEKLFF. CDR3 coding DNA: TGTGCCAGCAGTTTAGACAGGGTCGTTGAAAAACTGTTTTTT.

The rearrangement joins TRBV6-6 to TRBJ1-5, with TRBD1 identical over 7 bases. Losses at the gene ends were 6 bases for V and 1 base for J; bases not matched to a gene: 9. Germline CDR1 MNHNY, CDR2 SVGAGI (reference sequence). CDR3 size: 16 residues. As DNA, the CDR3 is TGTGCCAGCAGGAACAGGGGCGGTGAAAGCAATCAGCCCCAGCATTTT. Translated: CASRNRGGESNQPQHF.

The chain recombines TRBV2 with TRBJ1-1; 7 nucleotides agree with TRBD1. The CDR3 contains 14 residues. The V segment lost 4 bases and the J segment 5 bases; nucleotides outside the gene matches: 7. Germline V gene sequence: CDR1 SNHLY, CDR2 FYNNEI. The DNA for the CDR3 is TGTGCCAGCAGTGGGGACAGTTCACGAACTGAAGCTTTCTTT. Its protein product is CASSGDSSRTEAFF.

The chain employs TRBV9 and TRBJ1-2; 9 bases are a match to TRBD1. This CDR3 contains 13 residues. Germline V CDR1 and CDR2: SGDLS, YYNGEE. V lost 5 bases and J lost 3; bases outside the gene matches: 2. The CDR3 sequence: CASRDRGDYGYTF. The CDR3 DNA follows: TGTGCCAGCAGGGACAGGGGTGACTATGGCTACACCTTC.

The rearrangement joins TRBV6-5 to TRBJ1-2; D possibly corresponds to TRBD1 (5 bases). CDR1 and CDR2 from the germline V gene are MNHEY and SVGAGI. The CDR3 covers 14 residues. The ends were cut back, 6 bases at V and 4 bases at J, with 15 bases in the middle. This chain's CDR3 is CASSGTTASYGYTF. CDR3 bases: TGTGCCAGCAGCGGAACGACAGCAAGCTATGGCTACACCTTC.

The genes are TRBV12-3 or TRBV12-4 and TRBJ2-1, with 7 nucleotides matching TRBD1. CDR3 length: 13 residues. Losses at the gene ends were 3 bases for V and 8 bases for J; bases not matched to a gene: 4. In DNA form, the CDR3 reads TGTGCCAGCAGTTTCCTGGGACAGTATGAGCAGTTCTTC. Its translation: CASSFLGQYEQFF.

This clone was detected a few times. CDR3 residues: CASSSRKGQTGYEQYF. CDR3 DNA: TGTGCCAGCAGCTCCCGAAAGGGACAGACAGGCTACGAGCAGTACTTC. The rearrangement joins TRBV7-9 to TRBJ2-7, with TRBD1 matching 7 bases. The V gene's germline CDR1 is SEHNR and CDR2 FQNEAQ (reference sequence). The CDR3 is 16 residues long. J lost 3 bases, V lost 4 bases, and 12 bases had no gene match. Looking up the rest from reference TRBV7-9 and TRBJ2-7 gives the full variable domain: DTGVSQNPRHKITKRGQNVTFRCDPISEHNRLYWYRQTLGQGPEFLTYFQNEAQLEKSRLLSDRFSAERPKGSFSTLEIQRTEQGDSAMYLCASSSRKGQTGYEQYFGPGTRLTVT.

The genes are TRBV27 and TRBJ1-4, with D possibly TRBD1 on 5 matching bases. CDR1 is MNHEY and CDR2 is SMNVEV in the germline V gene (reference sequence). The CDR3 is 15 amino acids. The V end was cut by 6 bases, the J end by 4 bases, with 15 bases between. CDR3 loop: CASRPWTSVNEKLFF. CDR3 bases: TGTGCCAGCAGGCCGTGGACAAGTGTTAATGAAAAACTGTTTTTT.

Note on this clone: Germline and junction disagree at one end, which may indicate a read error. The chain combines TRBV18 with TRBJ1-1; 7 bases agree with TRBD1. Germline V gene lookup returns CDR1 KGHSH and CDR2 LQKENI. The CDR3 contains 13 residues. The CDR3: CASSPQGQSEAFF. CDR3 sequence (DNA): TGTGCCAGCTCCCCACAGGGACAGAGTGAAGCTTTCTTT. The variable domain in full, completed from reference TRBV18 and TRBJ1-1, reads NAGVMQNPRHLVRRRGQEARLRCSPMKGHSHVYWYRQLPEEGLKFMVYLQKENIIDESGMPKERFSAEFPKEGPSILRIQQVVRGDSAAYFCASSPQGQSEAFFGQGTRLTVV.

The chain recombines TRBV5-6 with TRBJ1-3, with D uncertain. Trimming shortened V by 3 bases and J by 0 bases, and 13 bases separated the two germline ends. Germline lookup yields CDR1 SGHDT and CDR2 YYEEEE. The CDR3 runs 16 residues. The CDR3 region has the DNA TGTGCCAGCAGCTCCTGGGGAGTTCCCTCTGGAAACACCATATATTTT. The encoded protein is CASSSWGVPSGNTIYF.

The chain combines TRBV9 with TRBJ1-1; TRBD1 might be the D (5 bases). V was shortened by 4 bases and J by 7 bases, with 17 bases between the two germline ends. CDR1 SGDLS and CDR2 YYNGEE come from the germline V gene. The CDR3 is 14 residues long. The CDR3 sequence: CASSPREGRGEAFF. Here the CDR3 DNA reads TGTGCCAGCAGCCCCCGGGAGGGGCGGGGTGAAGCTTTCTTT.

This clone was recorded once. The rearrangement uses TRBV29-1 and TRBJ2-3; 10 nucleotides align to TRBD2. This CDR3 is built from 12 residues. Trimming cost V 7 bases and J 6 bases; bases outside gene matches: 4. Germline values: CDR1 SQVTM, CDR2 ANQGSEA. CDR3 sequence (DNA): TGCAGCGCTAGCGGGGGAGCTGATACGCAGTATTTT. Encoded protein: CSASGGADTQYF.